Reported below is one T cell receptor (beta chain). The antigen remains undetermined. CD45RA-negative memory and CD45RA+ naive subsets were split from the CD4+ cells. Germline V lookup: CDR1 SGHNT, CDR2 YYREEE (reference sequence). This CDR3 spans 15 amino acids. V dropped 4 bases and J dropped 6; count of bases not matched to a gene: 10. This record belongs to a study of shared clonotypes between healthy human individuals. Study-wide findings and caveats: Although depth was large, rarefaction showed that sequencing of the sorted subsets was incomplete. A reduction in generation probabilities was seen for non-shared clonotypes relative to those shared by all four donors.

In the source study's methods: Filtering differed since immunoSEQ provided only junctions, with no quality scores. Only in-frame clones appear in the TCRdb table, and some are missing; sequencing was by immunoSEQ multiplex PCR. For V, J and clone size, that table is used; D and trimming come from the DNA. The data contain 1,400,000 or so clones, just under 99% of them singletons. V gene TRBV5-4 combines with J gene TRBJ2-1; 7 bases fit TRBD2. The receptor comes from a man aged 25 to 45 in good health. What was sequenced was naive CD4+ T cells sorted from blood. Specified subset: CD45RA+ positively selected. The CDR3 here is CASSRTGTKLNEQFF. The DNA for the CDR3 is TGTGCCAGCAGCAGAACCGGGACTAAACTCAATGAGCAGTTCTTC.